The 19 T cell receptor beta chains below all came from one sample that was sequenced in a study of T-cell reconstitution after alpha-beta-depleted transplantation in children. The TCRbeta library was prepared with unique molecular identifiers. TCRdb independently ran MiXCR on the PCR reads; one entry per CDR3 protein. The sample holds some 200,000 distinct CDR3 sequences, about 6.4% seen once. The sample in question was PBMCs from the stem cell graft donor, obtained from the stem cell graft. Every receptor here comes from a human donor who donated a stem cell graft to a child with Wiskott-Aldrich syndrome.

This clonotype showed up many times. The chain employs TRBV12-3 or TRBV12-4 and TRBJ2-7; unclear D gene. Trimming took 4 bases from V and 0 from J, leaving 4 bases between them. The length of the CDR3 is 12 residues. CDR3 loop: CASSSNSYEQYF. CDR3 DNA sequence: TGTGCCAGCAGTTCAAACTCCTACGAGCAGTACTTC.

This clonotype was seen at least ten times. V and J are TRBV6-1 and TRBJ1-3; D is perhaps TRBD1 (5 bases). Between the trimmed V and J ends, which lost 4 bases and 5 bases, there was a span of 15 bases. In germline, CDR1 is MNHNS, CDR2 SASEGT. This CDR3 comprises 15 residues. The CDR3 bases are TGTGCCAGCAGTGTGGGACGAAGTGGAAGAAACACCATATATTTT. Translating gives CASSVGRSGRNTIYF.

The table lists this clonotype with many counts. The chain has TRBV4-1 and TRBJ1-1; D is undetermined. The V end was cut by 5 bases, the J end by 0 bases, with 13 bases between. The CDR3 is 15 residues long. CDR1 and CDR2 (germline): MGHRA, YSYEKL. The CDR3 DNA is TGCGCCAGCAGCATAGGGAGAGACATGAACACTGAAGCTTTCTTT. Translated, it gives CASSIGRDMNTEAFF.

The gene calls are TRBV10-3 and TRBJ1-1; D is undetermined. The CDR3 consists of 15 residues. Per germline, CDR1 ENHRY and CDR2 SYGVKD. V was cut by 6 bases and J by 4 bases, with 18 bases left in between. CDR3 sequence (DNA): TGTGCCATCAGCCCCGAGTCAATCTGGGGCACTGAAGCTTTCTTT. This codes for CAISPESIWGTEAFF.

This clonotype was seen ten or more times. This rearrangement joins TRBV20-1 to TRBJ2-7; 7 nucleotides align to TRBD1. Germline V lookup: CDR1 DFQATT, CDR2 SNEGSKA (reference sequence). V was clipped by 0 bases and J by 6 bases; unmatched bases: 8. The CDR3 has 14 amino acids. The DNA of the CDR3 is TGCAGTGCTAGAGATGGGGGACAGTTTCCCGAGCAGTACTTC. This codes for CSARDGGQFPEQYF.

The rearrangement links TRBV2 to TRBJ2-7, with D tentatively TRBD1 (5 bases). The CDR3 length is 15 residues. V was trimmed by 4 bases and J by 2 bases, leaving 15 bases between them. The germline gives CDR1 SNHLY, CDR2 FYNNEI. CDR3 DNA sequence: TGTGCCAGCAGTGGGGGCGCAGGGCGCACCTACGAGCAGTACTTC. Translation: CASSGGAGRTYEQYF. The complete variable domain, with remaining parts taken from reference TRBV2 and TRBJ2-7, reads EPEVTQTPSHQVTQMGQEVILRCVPISNHLYFYWYRQILGQKVEFLVSFYNNEISEKSEIFDDQFSVERPDGSNFTLKIRSTKLEDSAMYFCASSGGAGRTYEQYFGPGTRLTVT.

This clonotype was seen many times. The chain couples TRBV28 to TRBJ2-7, with 9 bases that match TRBD2. Germline CDR1 and CDR2: MDHEN and SYDVKM. V lost 8 bases to trimming and J lost 3 bases; unmatched junction nucleotides: 5. The CDR3 spans 13 residues. CDR3 in amino acids: CASSTAGGYEQYF. CDR3 nucleotides: TGTGCCAGCTCAACAGCGGGGGGCTACGAGCAGTACTTC.

This clonotype has a count of ten or more. The V and J genes are TRBV12-3 or TRBV12-4 and TRBJ2-3; maybe TRBD2 (5 bases). The V and J ends lost 4 bases and 2 bases respectively, with 16 bases between them. The CDR3 is 16 amino acids. Here the CDR3 reads CASSSGLAENTDTQYF. The DNA of the CDR3 is TGTGCCAGCAGTTCAGGACTGGCGGAGAACACAGATACGCAGTATTTT.

This clonotype occurred many times. The V call is TRBV12-3 or TRBV12-4, the J call TRBJ2-7; TRBD2 matches 10 bases. V dropped 5 bases and J dropped 6; count of bases not matched to a gene: 7. The CDR3 is 14 residues long. The DNA of the CDR3 is TGTGCCAGCAGTCCTAGACTAGCGGGTAGCGAGCAGTACTTC. Amino acids: CASSPRLAGSEQYF.

This clonotype was found many times. The J gene is TRBJ1-1, the V gene TRBV9; a weak D match, TRBD1 (5 bases). The CDR3 consists of 13 residues. Deletions cut 3 bases from V and 0 bases from J, with 6 bases between. The germline V gene has CDR1 SGDLS and CDR2 YYNGEE. Here the CDR3 reads CASSGQMNTEAFF. CDR3 nucleotide sequence: TGTGCCAGCAGCGGACAGATGAACACTGAAGCTTTCTTT.

At least ten counts were recorded for this clonotype. The gene calls are TRBV25-1 and TRBJ1-5; D ambiguous. The ends were cut back, 5 bases at V and 9 bases at J, with 11 bases in the middle. There are 12 residues in the CDR3. The germline CDR1 and CDR2 sequences are MGHDK and SYGVNS. The CDR3, as DNA: TGTGCCAGCAGTAAGGGCCCTGGGCCCCAGCATTTT. Translating gives CASSKGPGPQHF.

This clonotype was counted at least ten times. The chain's CDR3 is CASRPGGNTEAFF. The DNA for the CDR3 is TGTGCCAGCCGTCCGGGGGGGAACACTGAAGCTTTCTTT. The chain has TRBV6-1 and TRBJ1-1, with D possibly TRBD1 on 5 matching bases. V was cut by 8 bases and J by 1 base, with 11 bases left in between. Looked up from germline, CDR1 is MNHNS and CDR2 is SASEGT. The CDR3 runs 13 residues.

This clonotype was recorded at least ten times. The chain uses TRBV6-6 and TRBJ2-5; D remains ambiguous. This CDR3 has 11 residues. CDR1 and CDR2 (germline): MNHNY, SVGAGI (reference sequence). Trimming stripped 5 bases from V and 5 bases from J, with 6 bases between. CDR3 sequence reads: CASSHRETQYF. In DNA form, the CDR3 reads TGTGCCAGCAGTCATAGGGAGACCCAGTACTTC.

A few counts support this clonotype. V gene TRBV7-2 combines with J gene TRBJ2-5; 12 positions match TRBD2. This CDR3 is 14 amino acids long. Germline-derived CDR1 and CDR2 are SGHTA and FQGNSA. V dropped 5 bases and J dropped 7; count of bases not matched to a gene: 5. The CDR3 loop reads CASSILAGGGTQYF. CDR3 DNA: TGTGCCAGCAGCATACTAGCGGGGGGTGGGACCCAGTACTTC.

This clonotype was observed many times. The chain recombines TRBV20-1 with TRBJ2-3; 7 nucleotides agree with TRBD2. J gave up 1 base and V 0 bases, and 4 bases lay outside the gene matches. CDR1 is DFQATT, CDR2 SNEGSKA, per germline (reference sequence). The CDR3 is 15 residues long. Written as DNA, the CDR3 is TGCAGTGCTAGAGATCGGGGAGGGCGCACAGATACGCAGTATTTT. Amino acids: CSARDRGGRTDTQYF.

This clonotype turned up a few times. The rearrangement uses TRBV20-1 and TRBJ2-7; D is perhaps TRBD1 or TRBD2 (5 bases each). The ends were cut back, 6 bases at V and 1 base at J, with 13 bases in the middle. Germline CDR1 and CDR2: DFQATT and SNEGSKA (reference sequence). The CDR3 consists of 13 residues. The CDR3 DNA sequence: TGCAGTGCAGTCGGGGACGGTTCCTACGAGCAGTACTTC. Translation: CSAVGDGSYEQYF.

This clonotype was recorded at least ten times. Here the CDR3 reads CASRQGQGYYGYTF. The CDR3 bases are TGTGCCAGCAGACAGGGACAGGGGTACTATGGCTACACCTTC. The rearrangement links TRBV12-3 or TRBV12-4 to TRBJ1-2; the match to TRBD1 covers 10 bases. V gave up 6 bases and J gave up 3 bases; unmatched junction bases: 4. This CDR3 spans 14 amino acids.

Points on this clonotype: One end of the junction is discordant with germline, which a read error may explain. The genes are TRBV2 and TRBJ2-4; 8 bases are a match to TRBD1. Germline CDR1 is SNHLY and CDR2 is FYNNEI. There are 19 residues in the CDR3. CDR3 protein: CTSSTGTGPGWLAKNIQYF. Written as DNA, the CDR3 is TGTACCAGCAGCACAGGGACAGGTCCTGGCTGGCTAGCCAAAAACATTCAGTACTTC.

This clonotype occurred many times. The chain uses TRBV25-1 and TRBJ2-7; 12 bases are shared with TRBD1. Germline V lookup: CDR1 MGHDK, CDR2 SYGVNS. The CDR3 totals 14 residues. V was pared by 5 bases and J by 7 bases, with 6 bases of the junction left unmatched. CDR3 region: CASSRGQGAREQYF. CDR3 sequence (DNA): TGTGCCAGCAGTAGGGGACAGGGGGCGCGGGAGCAGTACTTC.